This T cell receptor (beta chain) was observed in a study of blood T cell repertoires in COVID-19. Study details: Sources were T cells, B-cell-depleted T cells, or PBMCs; the material itself was cDNA or gDNA.

TCRdb's table, derived via immunoSEQ multiplex PCR, lists solely in-frame clones and lacks some. The sample has 300,000 to 400,000 clones, around 83% seen once; the top ten hold 2.5% to 3.5%. The sequence was collected from a man between 25 and 39 years old with active or convalescent COVID-19. The sample comprised peripheral blood.

The CDR3 sequence is CASSRLRDRGTEAFF. The CDR3 region has the DNA TGTGCCAGCTCACGACTGAGGGATCGAGGCACTGAAGCTTTCTTT. The genes are TRBV18 and TRBJ1-1; no firm D call. Germline assignment: CDR1 KGHSH and CDR2 LQKENI. The CDR3 runs 15 residues. V was cut by 4 bases and J by 4 bases, with 16 bases left in between.